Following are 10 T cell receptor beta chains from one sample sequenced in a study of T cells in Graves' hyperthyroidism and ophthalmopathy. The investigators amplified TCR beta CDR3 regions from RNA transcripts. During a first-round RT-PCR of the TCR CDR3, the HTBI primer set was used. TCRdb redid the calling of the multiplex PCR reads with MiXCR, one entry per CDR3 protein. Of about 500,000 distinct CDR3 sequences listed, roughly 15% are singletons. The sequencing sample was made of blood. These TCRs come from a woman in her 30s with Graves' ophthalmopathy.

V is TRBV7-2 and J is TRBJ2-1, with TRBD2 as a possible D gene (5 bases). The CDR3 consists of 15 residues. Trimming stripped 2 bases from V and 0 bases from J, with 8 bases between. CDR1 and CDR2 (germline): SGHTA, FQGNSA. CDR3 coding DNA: TGTGCCAGCAGCTTATATCGGGGCTCCTACAATGAGCAGTTCTTC. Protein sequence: CASSLYRGSYNEQFF.

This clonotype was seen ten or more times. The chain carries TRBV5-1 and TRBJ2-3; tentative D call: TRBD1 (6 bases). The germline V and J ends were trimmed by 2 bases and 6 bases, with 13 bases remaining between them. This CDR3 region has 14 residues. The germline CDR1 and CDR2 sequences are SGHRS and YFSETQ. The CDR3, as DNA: TGCGCCAGCAGCTTCGAGGCACAGGGCGATACGCAGTATTTT. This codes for CASSFEAQGDTQYF.

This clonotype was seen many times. In DNA form, the CDR3 reads TGTGCCAGCAGCCAAGGGTGGAATCAGCCCCAGCATTTT. Protein: CASSQGWNQPQHF. V is TRBV4-2 and J is TRBJ1-5, with D unclear. Trimming pared 1 base from V and 4 bases from J, leaving 5 bases between. The germline CDR1 and CDR2 sequences are LGHNA and YNFKEQ. This CDR3 comprises 13 residues.

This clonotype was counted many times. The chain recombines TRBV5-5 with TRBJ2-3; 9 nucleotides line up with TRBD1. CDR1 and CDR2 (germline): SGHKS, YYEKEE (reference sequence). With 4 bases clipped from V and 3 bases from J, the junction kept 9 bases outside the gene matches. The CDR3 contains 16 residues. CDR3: CASSGQRQGGTDTQYF. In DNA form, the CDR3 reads TGTGCCAGCAGCGGCCAACGACAGGGGGGGACAGATACGCAGTATTTT.

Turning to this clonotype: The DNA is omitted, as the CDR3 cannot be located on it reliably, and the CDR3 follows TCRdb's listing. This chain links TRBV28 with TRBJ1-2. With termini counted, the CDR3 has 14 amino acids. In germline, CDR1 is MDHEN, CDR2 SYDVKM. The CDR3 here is CVSSLAGAHYGCTF.

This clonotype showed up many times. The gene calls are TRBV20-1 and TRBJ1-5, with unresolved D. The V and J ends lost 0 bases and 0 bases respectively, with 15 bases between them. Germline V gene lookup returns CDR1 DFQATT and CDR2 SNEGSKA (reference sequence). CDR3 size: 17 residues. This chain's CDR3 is CSARDSLRAGSNQPQHF. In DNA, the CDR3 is TGCAGTGCTAGAGATAGCCTTCGGGCCGGTAGCAATCAGCCCCAGCATTTT.

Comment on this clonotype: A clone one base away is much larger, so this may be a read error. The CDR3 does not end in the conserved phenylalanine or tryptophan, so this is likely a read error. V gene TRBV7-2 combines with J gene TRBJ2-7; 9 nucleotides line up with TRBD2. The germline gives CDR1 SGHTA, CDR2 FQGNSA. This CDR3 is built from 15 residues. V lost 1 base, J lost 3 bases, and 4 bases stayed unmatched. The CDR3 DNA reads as TGTGCCAGCAGCTTAGGACTAGCGGCCGACTACGAGCAGTACTCC. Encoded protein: CASSLGLAADYEQYS.

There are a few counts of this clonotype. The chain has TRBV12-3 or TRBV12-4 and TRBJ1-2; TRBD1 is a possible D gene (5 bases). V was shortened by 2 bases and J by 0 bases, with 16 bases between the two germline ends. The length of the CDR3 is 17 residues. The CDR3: CASSLWGPGSANYGYTF. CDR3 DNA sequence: TGTGCCAGCAGTTTATGGGGCCCGGGGTCAGCTAACTATGGCTACACCTTC.

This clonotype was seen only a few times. CDR3 DNA sequence: TGTGCCAGCAGCTTAGAAGGGGATAGCACAGATACGCAGTATTTT. Its translation: CASSLEGDSTDTQYF. The chain employs TRBV7-8 and TRBJ2-3; a possible D gene is TRBD1 (5 bases). Per the germline V gene, CDR1 is SGHVS and CDR2 is FQNEAQ. The CDR3 is 15 amino acids. The V gene lost 1 base and the J gene lost 0 bases, with 8 bases spanning the gap.

CDR3: CSVLRTSGGQDTQYF. CDR3 sequence (DNA): TGCAGCGTCCTCCGGACTAGCGGGGGTCAAGATACGCAGTATTTT. This chain joins TRBV29-1 and TRBJ2-3, with 13 bases lining up with TRBD2. J was trimmed by 5 bases and V by 6 bases; bases with no gene match: 8. The CDR3 consists of 15 residues. Germline V gene sequence: CDR1 SQVTM, CDR2 ANQGSEA.